The 26 T cell receptor beta chains below come from one sample, sequenced in a study of blood T cell repertoires in COVID-19. The table came from immunoSEQ multiplex PCR; TCRdb's copy has only in-frame clones and leaves some out. Of under 300,000 clones in the sample, approximately 91% were seen once. Sequencing was performed on PBMCs or T cells enriched from blood (not recorded which). The receptors originated from a woman aged 40 to 50 with acute COVID-19.

This clone was observed a single time. The rearrangement joins TRBV29-1 to TRBJ1-6, with D possibly being TRBD1 (5 bases). Germline V gene data show CDR1 as SQVTM and CDR2 as ANQGSEA. The V end lost 5 bases, the J end lost 5 bases, and 16 bases lay between the germline ends. The CDR3 runs to 15 residues. In DNA form, the CDR3 reads TGCAGCGTTCGAAATCTTAGGGGTAATAATTCACCCCTCCACTTT. It is translated as CSVRNLRGNNSPLHF.

The chain recombines TRBV6-6 with TRBJ2-7, with TRBD2 identical over 13 bases. This CDR3 has 15 amino acids. V shed 10 bases, J shed 4 bases, and the junction held 10 bases outside the gene matches. The germline V gene encodes CDR1 MNHNY and CDR2 SVGAGI (reference sequence). The CDR3 spells CATIRGLAGPYEQYF. CDR3 in DNA: TGTGCCACCATCAGGGGACTAGCGGGACCTTACGAGCAGTACTTC.

This chain connects TRBV6-2 or TRBV6-3 to TRBJ2-5; 11 bases line up with TRBD2. CDR3 length: 16 residues. The ends lost 0 bases at V and 1 base at J; junction bases unmatched: 1. Germline assignment: CDR1 MNHEY and CDR2 SVGEGT. CDR3 DNA sequence: TGTGCCAGCAGTTACTCGACTAGCGGGGTCCAAGAGACCCAGTACTTC. Translating it yields CASSYSTSGVQETQYF.

V gene TRBV5-1 combines with J gene TRBJ2-1; TRBD1 matches 9 bases. CDR1 and CDR2 (germline): SGHRS, YFSETQ. The CDR3 runs to 15 residues. V shed 4 bases and J 7 bases; nucleotides not matched to a gene: 9. The DNA of the CDR3 is TGCGCCAGCAGCCACGGGGACAGGGATTCGAATGAGCAGTTCTTC. Translation: CASSHGDRDSNEQFF.

Points on this clone: Other DNA sequences from this sample encode an identical CDR3 as well. The chain uses TRBV12-3 or TRBV12-4 and TRBJ1-1; D is ambiguous. The CDR3 runs 13 residues. V dropped 1 base and J dropped 1 base, with 4 bases sitting between them. CDR3 sequence: CASSLGENTEAFF. The CDR3 DNA sequence: TGTGCCAGCAGTTTAGGAGAGAACACTGAAGCTTTCTTT.

V and J are TRBV30 and TRBJ2-5; 7 bases agree with TRBD2. This CDR3 comprises 15 residues. Looked up from germline, CDR1 is GTSNPN and CDR2 is SVGIG (reference sequence). V shed 0 bases and J 5 bases; nucleotides not matched to a gene: 9. The CDR3 DNA reads as TGTGCCTGGAGTGTTTCGTGGGGGGGGGACGAGACCCAGTACTTC. It codes for CAWSVSWGGDETQYF.

The V gene is TRBV5-1, the J gene TRBJ2-5, with 7 bases matching TRBD2. J lost 4 bases, V lost 1 base, and 7 bases had no gene match. The germline V gene has CDR1 SGHRS and CDR2 YFSETQ. This CDR3 region has 15 residues. DNA for the CDR3: TGCGCCAGCAGCTTGACCGGCGGGGGTGGAGAGACCCAGTACTTC. It codes for CASSLTGGGGETQYF.

J is TRBJ2-1 and V is TRBV27; 7 nucleotides agree with TRBD1. This CDR3 spans 14 amino acids. Germline CDR1 reads MNHEY; CDR2 reads SMNVEV (reference sequence). The V gene end was trimmed by 3 bases and the J gene end by 6 bases; junction bases not matched to a gene: 5. The CDR3 reads CASSFLPGGNEQFF. CDR3 in DNA: TGTGCCAGCAGTTTTTTACCAGGGGGCAATGAGCAGTTCTTC.

The chain is built from TRBV12-3 or TRBV12-4 and TRBJ1-1, with no clear D. V was pared by 6 bases and J by 6 bases, with 8 bases between. This CDR3 has 11 residues. In nucleotides, the CDR3 is TGTGCCAGCAGCATCGGAGCTGAAGCTTTCTTT. This codes for CASSIGAEAFF.

V is TRBV6-5 and J is TRBJ2-1; 10 nucleotides match TRBD2. CDR1 is MNHEY, CDR2 SVGAGI, per germline. V was clipped by 1 base and J by 3 bases; unmatched bases: 3. CDR3 length equals 16 residues. The CDR3, as DNA: TGTGCCAGCAGTTACTTTAGCGGGAGGATCTACAATGAGCAGTTCTTC. This encodes CASSYFSGRIYNEQFF.

Turning to this clone: Other DNA variants within this sample encode the same CDR3. V gene TRBV6-5 combines with J gene TRBJ1-2; TRBD1 agrees at 7 bases. V dropped 6 bases and J dropped 2; count of bases not matched to a gene: 3. This CDR3 is built from 13 residues. CDR1 and CDR2 (germline): MNHEY, SVGAGI. The DNA for the CDR3 is TGTGCCAGCAGCCCGGACAGGAACTATGGCTACACCTTC. It specifies CASSPDRNYGYTF.

The chain has TRBV18 and TRBJ1-1; the match to TRBD1 covers 7 bases. CDR1 is KGHSH and CDR2 is LQKENI in the germline V gene. The junction had 4 bases not matched to a gene; V was cut back by 8 bases and J by 1 base. This CDR3 has 13 amino acids. The DNA for the CDR3 is TGTGCCAGCGGGACAGCAGCGAACACTGAAGCTTTCTTT. This codes for CASGTAANTEAFF.

The chain combines TRBV7-9 with TRBJ2-7; D is perhaps TRBD1 (6 bases). The germline V and J ends were trimmed by 3 bases and 0 bases, with 9 bases remaining between them. Germline CDR1 SEHNR, CDR2 FQNEAQ (reference sequence). The CDR3 has 14 residues. CDR3 DNA sequence: TGTGCCAGCAGCTTCCGGGACACCTCCTACGAGCAGTACTTC. This sequence encodes CASSFRDTSYEQYF.

V usage is TRBV29-1 and J usage is TRBJ1-4; the match to TRBD1 covers 10 bases. Germline assignment: CDR1 SQVTM and CDR2 ANQGSEA. This CDR3 is built from 12 residues. V lost 4 bases to trimming and J lost 8 bases; unmatched junction nucleotides: 1. DNA of the CDR3: TGCAGCGTTGGGACAGGGGGAGAAAAACTGTTTTTT. It yields the protein CSVGTGGEKLFF.

V and J are TRBV29-1 and TRBJ1-4; tentative D call: TRBD1 (5 bases). CDR1 is SQVTM, CDR2 ANQGSEA, per germline. The germline V and J ends were trimmed by 2 bases and 7 bases, with 14 bases remaining between them. The CDR3 is made up of 14 amino acids. CDR3 in amino acids: CSVESGGKGEKLFF. The CDR3 nucleotides are TGCAGCGTTGAAAGCGGGGGAAAGGGTGAAAAACTGTTTTTT.

The rearrangement joins TRBV7-9 to TRBJ2-1, with a possible D match to TRBD1 (6 bases). Trimming pared 0 bases from V and 9 bases from J, leaving 12 bases between. The germline V gene has CDR1 SEHNR and CDR2 FQNEAQ (reference sequence). The CDR3 consists of 14 residues. CDR3 sequence: CASSLARTASEQFF. CDR3 in DNA: TGTGCCAGCAGCTTAGCAAGGACAGCAAGTGAGCAGTTCTTC.

The CDR3 sequence: CASSWRGGDNEQFF. DNA for the CDR3: TGTGCCAGCAGCTGGCGCGGGGGGGACAATGAGCAGTTCTTC. The rearrangement links TRBV6-5 to TRBJ2-1; 9 bases align to TRBD2. CDR3 length: 14 amino acids. The germline gives CDR1 MNHEY, CDR2 SVGAGI. The ends lost 6 bases at V and 5 bases at J; junction bases unmatched: 5.

This clone was recorded only once. The chain is built from TRBV10-1 and TRBJ2-7, with 11 bases aligning to TRBD2. Trimming cost V 5 bases and J 0 bases; bases outside gene matches: 6. CDR1 and CDR2 (germline): WNHNN, SYGVQD (reference sequence). The CDR3 loop spans 16 amino acids. Here the CDR3 DNA reads TGCGCCAGCAGTCCTAGCGGGAGGCCCATCTCCTACGAGCAGTACTTC. Amino acids: CASSPSGRPISYEQYF.

V usage is TRBV25-1 and J usage is TRBJ1-2; TRBD1 might be the D (6 bases). In germline, CDR1 is MGHDK, CDR2 SYGVNS. V shed 4 bases and J shed 7 bases, with 19 bases lying between them. This CDR3 has 15 residues. CDR3 bases: TGTGCCAGCAGTGTCGGGGGGGCAGGGAAGGGTGGCTACACCTTC. Its translation is CASSVGGAGKGGYTF.

The chain uses TRBV5-1 and TRBJ1-1; the match to TRBD1 covers 7 bases. Per the germline V gene, CDR1 is SGHRS and CDR2 is YFSETQ. The CDR3 totals 13 residues. V lost 0 bases, J lost 10 bases, and 6 bases stayed unmatched. The CDR3 loop is CASSLGGGVGAFF. The CDR3 region has the DNA TGCGCCAGCAGCTTGGGAGGGGGCGTAGGAGCTTTCTTT.

The chain carries TRBV5-1 and TRBJ2-1, with 7 positions matching TRBD1. CDR3 length: 16 residues. The junction had 11 bases not matched to a gene; V was cut back by 3 bases and J by 5 bases. Germline assignment: CDR1 SGHRS and CDR2 YFSETQ. CDR3 amino acids: CASSSPGQEANNEQFF. The CDR3 nucleotides are TGCGCCAGCAGCTCTCCCGGACAGGAGGCCAACAATGAGCAGTTCTTC.

The V call is TRBV2, the J call TRBJ2-3; tentative D call: TRBD2 (6 bases). V lost 5 bases and J lost 0, with 12 bases in between. The CDR3 loop spans 15 amino acids. CDR1 is SNHLY and CDR2 is FYNNEI in the germline V gene. The CDR3 DNA follows: TGTGCCAGCAGTCGGGAGATTGGGAGCACAGATACGCAGTATTTT. It translates to CASSREIGSTDTQYF.

The chain is built from TRBV3-1 (or the pseudogene TRBV3-2) and TRBJ1-5; D is uncertain. This CDR3 region has 14 residues. The V end lost 5 bases, the J end lost 4 bases, and 12 bases lay between the germline ends. The germline V gene encodes CDR1 LGHDT and CDR2 YNNKEL (reference sequence). The CDR3 spells CASSTASGNQPQHF. The CDR3 bases are TGTGCCAGCAGCACCGCCTCGGGGAATCAGCCCCAGCATTTT.

The chain combines TRBV3-1 (or the pseudogene TRBV3-2) with TRBJ1-3; D gene unclear. This CDR3 is 22 amino acids long. Trimming removed 3 bases from V and 0 bases from J, with 30 bases in between. Germline assignment: CDR1 LGHDT and CDR2 YNNKEL (reference sequence). The CDR3 loop reads CASSHREGPKGTRLLSGNTIYF. The CDR3, as DNA: TGTGCCAGCAGCCATCGGGAGGGCCCCAAGGGAACCAGACTCCTCTCTGGAAACACCATATATTTT.

V and J are TRBV10-3 and TRBJ2-3; 8 nucleotides align to TRBD1. This CDR3 is built from 13 residues. Germline CDR1 ENHRY, CDR2 SYGVKD. Trimming removed 10 bases from V and 3 bases from J; junction bases left unmatched: 6. The CDR3 region has the DNA TGTGCCACTCGGGACAGGATAACAGATACGCAGTATTTT. This translates into CATRDRITDTQYF.

This clone was seen a single time. This chain uses TRBV19 with TRBJ1-6; D not certain. The germline CDR1 and CDR2 sequences are LNHDA and SQIVND (reference sequence). This CDR3 region has 17 residues. Trimming took 4 bases from V and 10 from J, leaving 23 bases between them. CDR3 DNA sequence: TGTGCCAGTAGTACCACCAACACGAGGGCTTTAGGCTCACCCCTCCACTTT. It specifies CASSTTNTRALGSPLHF.